This T cell receptor beta chain came from a study of human T cells and chemical hapten exposure. For the study at large: Among samples, TCR yields varied mainly because of small differences in pooled library volume. Findings and limits, study-wide: DPC sensitization did not alter TCRs above 1 in 1000 frequency.

Unfractionated whole blood was the source from which total RNA was extracted. As the library was built, unique molecular identifiers were attached to individual cDNA molecules. As processed by the authors: The median was around 88,000 TCRs per sample, ranging roughly 23,224 to 750,000. From the reads, TCRdb called clonotypes with MiXCR, one entry per CDR3 protein. The V and J calls follow TCRdb's processing rather than the paper's. Of about 120,000 distinct CDR3 sequences listed, 8.5% to 9% are singletons. This clonotype was counted only a few times. Its specificity is unknown. Germline V gives CDR1 DFQATT, CDR2 SNEGSKA (reference sequence). This CDR3 spans 16 amino acids. V shed 4 bases, J shed 4 bases, and the junction held 15 bases outside the gene matches.

The rearrangement uses TRBV20-1 and TRBJ2-5; 7 bases are a match to TRBD1. Input material: whole blood. The TCR comes from a human donor in good health. Some clones in this sample may be carry-over from other donors' samples. The CDR3, as DNA: TGCAGTGCTAACTATCACCCTACAGGGGTGGGAGAGACCCAGTACTTC. Protein sequence: CSANYHPTGVGETQYF.